This T cell receptor (beta chain) was observed in a study of glioma-infiltrating T cells. V shed 1 base and J shed 0 bases, with 4 bases lying between them. The CDR3 consists of 14 residues. CDR1 and CDR2 from the germline V gene are LGHDT and YNNKEL (reference sequence). Findings of the study overall: Non-neoplastic patients had below-expected tissue-blood divergence, while all gliomas exceeded expectation.

The iRepertoire nested amplicon-rescue multiplex PCR amplified TCR alpha and beta CDR3s from RNA. Each CDR3 protein is one row after TCRdb ran MiXCR on the multiplex PCR reads. The table lists approximately 120,000 distinct CDR3 sequences, roughly 24% of them singletons, with 12% to 15% in the top ten. This clonotype was seen a handful of times. Its antigen remains unknown. The clonotype originates from a human donor with low-grade glioma or glioblastoma, undergoing nonglioma brain surgery, or in good health (not recorded which). The genes are TRBV3-1 and TRBJ2-4, with D uncertain. The sequencing sample was made of glioma tissue, nonneoplastic brain tissue, or PBMCs (not recorded which). The CDR3 DNA sequence: TGTGCCAGCAGCCAAGGGTTAGCCAAAAACATTCAGTACTTC. It yields the protein CASSQGLAKNIQYF.